One sample yielded the 10 T cell receptor beta chains listed below, sequenced in a study of neurological immune-mediated disorders. TCRdb redid the calling of the 5' RACE reads with MiXCR, one entry per CDR3 protein. The sample yields about 29,000 distinct CDR3 sequences, about 3.1% seen once. Sequencing input: PBMCs. The receptor source for this set is a woman aged 25-40 years with multiple sclerosis.

This clonotype was seen at least ten times. A much larger clone sits a single nucleotide away, making a read error possible. The chain has TRBV20-1 and TRBJ2-5; no reliable D call. The V end was cut by 6 bases, the J end by 6 bases, with 14 bases between. Germline lookup yields CDR1 DFQATT and CDR2 SNEGSKA (reference sequence). This CDR3 region has 12 residues. The CDR3 region has the DNA TGCAGTGCCAAGGAAGGTTATAAGACCCAGTACTTC. It specifies CSAKEGYKTQYF.

In this sample, this clonotype turned up many times. The chain uses TRBV12-3 or TRBV12-4 and TRBJ1-1; D gene ambiguous. The CDR3 totals 11 residues. Trimming pared 6 bases from V and 11 bases from J, leaving 13 bases between. The DNA for the CDR3 is TGTGCCAGCAGCCTCGGTCAGCCGGCTTTCTTT. It yields the protein CASSLGQPAFF.

This clonotype showed up many times. One end of the junction varies from germline; a read error may be responsible. This chain joins TRBV2 and TRBJ1-6; D may be TRBD1 (6 bases). CDR3 length equals 13 residues. Germline V CDR1 and CDR2: SNHLY, FYNNEI. The CDR3, as DNA: TGTGCCAGCGAGGGGGGGTACAATTCACCCCTCAACTTT. Translating it yields CASEGGYNSPLNF. The whole variable domain, filled in from reference TRBV2 and TRBJ1-6, reads EPEVTQTPSHQVTQMGQEVILRCVPISNHLYFYWYRQILGQKVEFLVSFYNNEISEKSEIFDDQFSVERPDGSNFTLKIRSTKLEDSAMYFCASEGGYNSPLNFGNGTRLTVT.

This clonotype was observed many times. V and J are TRBV24-1 and TRBJ1-5, with 7 bases matching TRBD1. Germline lookup yields CDR1 KGHDR and CDR2 SFDVKD. J lost 11 bases, V lost 4 bases, and 13 bases had no gene match. The CDR3 totals 15 residues. CDR3: CATSDPSDRAHSQHF. The CDR3 nucleotides read TGTGCCACCAGTGACCCGAGTGACAGGGCCCATTCCCAGCATTTT.

This clonotype was counted many times. The genes are TRBV7-9 and TRBJ2-1; D is perhaps TRBD2 (5 bases). Trimming removed 1 base from V and 12 bases from J, with 16 bases in between. Germline V gene data show CDR1 as SEHNR and CDR2 as FQNEAQ (reference sequence). CDR3 length: 14 residues. CDR3 nucleotides: TGTGCCAGCAGCTTAGGGTTTCCTAGCTTGTCGCAGTTCTTC. Protein sequence: CASSLGFPSLSQFF.

In its sample, this clonotype was seen many times. The rearrangement uses TRBV7-9 and TRBJ2-7; 7 bases line up with TRBD2. The CDR3 consists of 16 residues. The ends lost 5 bases at V and 0 bases at J; junction bases unmatched: 10. CDR1 and CDR2 (germline): SEHNR, FQNEAQ (reference sequence). CDR3 nucleotides: TGTGCCAGCAGCCCCCCGACTAGCTTAGCCTCCTACGAGCAGTACTTC. Encoded protein: CASSPPTSLASYEQYF.

In nucleotides, the CDR3 is TGTGCCAGCTCTCAGATGAATCAGCCCCAGCATTTT. This encodes CASSQMNQPQHF. This chain uses TRBV18 with TRBJ1-5, with D unresolved. The V gene's germline CDR1 is KGHSH and CDR2 LQKENI. This CDR3 has 12 amino acids. The V end was cut by 6 bases, the J end by 4 bases, with 7 bases between.

The sample holds many counts of this clonotype. At one end, the junction sequence differs from germline, possibly due to a read error. This chain uses TRBV7-2 with TRBJ1-5, with a possible D match to TRBD1 (6 bases). This CDR3 has 15 amino acids. Germline loops: CDR1 SGHTA, CDR2 FQGNSA. CDR3: CASSLSAGANQPQNF. The DNA for the CDR3 is TGTGCCAGCAGCTTATCCGCAGGGGCCAATCAGCCCCAGAATTTT.

Concerning this clonotype: The conserved phenylalanine or tryptophan normally closing the CDR3 is absent here, so this likely arose from a read error. The genes are TRBV5-1 and TRBJ2-1, with 15 bases matching TRBD2. CDR3 size: 19 residues. V was pared by 2 bases and J by 6 bases, with 12 bases of the junction left unmatched. Germline CDR1 reads SGHRS; CDR2 reads YFSETQ. In DNA form, the CDR3 reads TGCGCCAGCAGCTTCAGGACTAGCGGGAGGGCCCCCCCTCCCAATGAGCAGTTCAAC. This sequence encodes CASSFRTSGRAPPPNEQFN.

This clonotype was seen ten or more times. The J gene is TRBJ2-3, the V gene TRBV7-2; TRBD1 agrees at 10 bases. The CDR3 sequence is 14 residues long. Germline V lookup: CDR1 SGHTA, CDR2 FQGNSA. J lost 6 bases, V lost 5 bases, and 5 bases had no gene match. The CDR3 nucleotides read TGTGCCAGCAGCCCAGACAGGGGGCGGGATACGCAGTATTTT. Its protein product is CASSPDRGRDTQYF. Using reference TRBV7-2 and TRBJ2-3 for the parts outside the CDR3, the full variable domain is GAGVSQSPSNKVTEKGKDVELRCDPISGHTALYWYRQSLGQGLEFLIYFQGNSAPDKSGLPSDRFSAERTGGSVSTLTIQRTQQEDSAVYLCASSPDRGRDTQYFGPGTRLTVL.